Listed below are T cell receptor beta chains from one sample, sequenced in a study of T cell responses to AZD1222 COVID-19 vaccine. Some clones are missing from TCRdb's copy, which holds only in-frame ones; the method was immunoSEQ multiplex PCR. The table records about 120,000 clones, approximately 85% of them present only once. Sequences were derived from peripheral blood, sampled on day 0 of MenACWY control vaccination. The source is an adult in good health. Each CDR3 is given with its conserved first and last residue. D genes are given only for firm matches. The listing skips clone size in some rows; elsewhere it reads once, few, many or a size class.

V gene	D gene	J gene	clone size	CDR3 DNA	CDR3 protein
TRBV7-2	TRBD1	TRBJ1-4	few	TGTGCCAGCAGCCCCACGACAGGGGCTAATGAAAAACTGTTTTTT	CASSPTTGANEKLFF
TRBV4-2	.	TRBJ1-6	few	TGTGCCAGCAGCCAAGAAGGGGGTATTAATTCACCCCTCCACTTT	CASSQEGGINSPLHF
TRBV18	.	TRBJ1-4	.	TGTGCCAGCTCACCGATGTCAACTAATGAAAAACTGTTTTTT	CASSPMSTNEKLFF
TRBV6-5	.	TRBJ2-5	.	TGTGCCAGCAGTTATGTGGGTGGTCGAGAGACCCAGTACTTC	CASSYVGGRETQYF
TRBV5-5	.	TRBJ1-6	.	TGTGCCAGCAGCTTCCCACAGGGAGGTTCACCCCTCCACTTT	CASSFPQGGSPLHF
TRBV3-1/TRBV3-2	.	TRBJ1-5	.	TGTGCCAGCAGCCAAGATTCAAGTAGCAATCAGCCCCAGCATTTT	CASSQDSSSNQPQHF
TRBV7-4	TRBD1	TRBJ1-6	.	TGTGCCAGCAGCTTGGACAGGGGCAAATATAGGCCTTATAATTCACCCCTCCACTTT	CASSLDRGKYRPYNSPLHF
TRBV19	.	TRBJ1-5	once	TGTGCCAGTAGTCCCAGGGTGGGGCAGGGAAATCAGCCCCAGCATTTT	CASSPRVGQGNQPQHF
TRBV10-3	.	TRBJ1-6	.	TGTGCCATCAGTGACACCGGCGATAATTCACCCCTCCACTTT	CAISDTGDNSPLHF
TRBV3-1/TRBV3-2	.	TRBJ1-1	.	TGTGCCAGCAGCCAGCAGGCAATGAACACTGAAGCTTTCTTT	CASSQQAMNTEAFF
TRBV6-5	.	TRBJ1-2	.	TGTGCCAGCAGTCGAATCCCCCGGTATGGCTACACCTTC	CASSRIPRYGYTF
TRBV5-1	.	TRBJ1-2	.	TGCGCCAGCAGCTTGGTCCCAGGGAGCTATGGCTACACCTTC	CASSLVPGSYGYTF
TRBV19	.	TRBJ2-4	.	TGTGCCAGTAGTACGAGGGGCAAAAACATTCAGTACTTC	CASSTRGKNIQYF
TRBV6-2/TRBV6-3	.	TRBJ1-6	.	TGTGCCAGCAGTTACAGGGGGTTCAGCTCCTATAATTCACCCCTCCACTTT	CASSYRGFSSYNSPLHF
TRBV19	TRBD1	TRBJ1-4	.	TGTGCCAGTACCCAATTCAGGCGGGACAGGGATAATGAAAAACTGTTTTTT	CASTQFRRDRDNEKLFF
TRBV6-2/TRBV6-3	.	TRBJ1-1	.	TGTGCCAGCAGTTCCGGATACACTGAAGCTTTCTTT	CASSSGYTEAFF
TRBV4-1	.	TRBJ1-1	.	TGCGCCAGCAGCCGGGGGTCCGGGAAGATGAGCACTGAAGCTTTCTTT	CASSRGSGKMSTEAFF
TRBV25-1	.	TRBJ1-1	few	TGTGCCAGCTCCCGGGGCGCGAACACTGAAGCTTTCTTT	CASSRGANTEAFF
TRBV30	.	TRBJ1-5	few	TGTGCCTGGAGTGTACGGGGGGCGGGCAATCAGCCCCAGCATTTT	CAWSVRGAGNQPQHF
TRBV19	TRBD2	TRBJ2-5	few	TGTGCCAGTACCACGGTGGTAGCGGGGTCGGAGACCCAGTACTTC	CASTTVVAGSETQYF
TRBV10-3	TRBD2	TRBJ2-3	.	TGTGCCATCAGCAAACTAGCGGGGGGAATCTCTGCACATGATACGCAGTATTTT	CAISKLAGGISAHDTQYF
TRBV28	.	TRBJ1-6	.	TGTGCCAGCAGTTTTACTTCGGCTAATTCACCCCTCCACTTT	CASSFTSANSPLHF
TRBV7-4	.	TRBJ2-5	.	TGTGCCAGCAGCTTGAAAGTATTCCAAGAGACCCAGTACTTC	CASSLKVFQETQYF
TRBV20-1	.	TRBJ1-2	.	TGCAGTGGGCTCGGGGGTGATGGCTACACCTTC	CSGLGGDGYTF
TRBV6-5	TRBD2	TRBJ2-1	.	TGTGCCAGCAGTTACTCCGGACTAGCGGGGGGCAATGAGCAGTTCTTC	CASSYSGLAGGNEQFF
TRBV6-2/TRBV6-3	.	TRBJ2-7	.	TGTGCCAGCAGTTACCTATTTGCCCAGAGCCAGATGGACGAGCAGTACTTC	CASSYLFAQSQMDEQYF
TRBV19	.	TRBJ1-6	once	TGTGCCAGTACCGCGTCCCCAGCAGGATCAAGCGGGATTTCACCCCTCCACTTT	CASTASPAGSSGISPLHF
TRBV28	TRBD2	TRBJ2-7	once	TGTGCCACCCGACTAGCGGGGGGCCCGAACTCCTACGAGCAGTACTTC	CATRLAGGPNSYEQYF
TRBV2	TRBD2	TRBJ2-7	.	TGTGCCAGCAGTCAGCGGGGTGTTCACGAGCAGTACTTC	CASSQRGVHEQYF
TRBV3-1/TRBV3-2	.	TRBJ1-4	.	TGTGCCAGCAGCCCCTGGCAGGGAACTGCAACTAATGAAAAACTGTTTTTT	CASSPWQGTATNEKLFF
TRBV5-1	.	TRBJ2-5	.	TGCGCCAGCAGCTTGTCGTCGGGGTCCCAGGAGACCCAGTACTTC	CASSLSSGSQETQYF
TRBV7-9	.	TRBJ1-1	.	TGTGCCAGCAGCCTAGCGGCAGGGAACACTGAAGCTTTCTTT	CASSLAAGNTEAFF
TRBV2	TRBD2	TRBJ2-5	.	TGTGCCAGCAGTGAAGCCGGACTAGCGGGCCGCCGAACCCAGTACTTC	CASSEAGLAGRRTQYF
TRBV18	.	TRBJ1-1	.	TGTGCCAGCTCACCAATCCCAAGGAACACTGAAGCTTTCTTT	CASSPIPRNTEAFF
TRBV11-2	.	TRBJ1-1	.	TGTGCCAGCAGCTTACGGGCAGGGCGAGGTAACACTGAAGCTTTCTTT	CASSLRAGRGNTEAFF
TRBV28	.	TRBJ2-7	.	TGTGCCAGCACCGCAAACCCGGGCGTCTACTACGAGCAGTACTTC	CASTANPGVYYEQYF
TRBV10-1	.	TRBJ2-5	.	TGCGCCACCCCTAGGGGGACCCAGTACTTC	CATPRGTQYF
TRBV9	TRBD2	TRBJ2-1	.	TGTGCCAGCAGCGGGGGACTAGCGGGGTCCTACAATGAGCAGTTCTTC	CASSGGLAGSYNEQFF
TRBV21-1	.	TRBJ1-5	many	TGTGCCAGCATTCCAGCTAATAGCAATCAGCCCCAGCATTTT	CASIPANSNQPQHF
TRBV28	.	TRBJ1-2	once	TGTGCCAGCAGTTTTGGACAGAACTATGGCTACACCTTC	CASSFGQNYGYTF
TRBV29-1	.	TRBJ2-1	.	TGCAGCGTTGAAGTCCCCCTCGGCCGGTCCTACAATGAGCAGTTCTTC	CSVEVPLGRSYNEQFF
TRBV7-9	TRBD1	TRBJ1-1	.	TGTGCCAGCAGCTTCCTACAGGGGATTTTCACTGAAGCTTTCTTT	CASSFLQGIFTEAFF
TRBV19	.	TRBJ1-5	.	TGTGCCAGCAGAAACCAGAGGGGGTCCGGCCGGATGAGCAATCAGCCCCAGCATTTT	CASRNQRGSGRMSNQPQHF
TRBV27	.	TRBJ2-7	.	TGTGCCAGCAGTTTATCAGGGACCTCCTACGAGCAGTACTTC	CASSLSGTSYEQYF